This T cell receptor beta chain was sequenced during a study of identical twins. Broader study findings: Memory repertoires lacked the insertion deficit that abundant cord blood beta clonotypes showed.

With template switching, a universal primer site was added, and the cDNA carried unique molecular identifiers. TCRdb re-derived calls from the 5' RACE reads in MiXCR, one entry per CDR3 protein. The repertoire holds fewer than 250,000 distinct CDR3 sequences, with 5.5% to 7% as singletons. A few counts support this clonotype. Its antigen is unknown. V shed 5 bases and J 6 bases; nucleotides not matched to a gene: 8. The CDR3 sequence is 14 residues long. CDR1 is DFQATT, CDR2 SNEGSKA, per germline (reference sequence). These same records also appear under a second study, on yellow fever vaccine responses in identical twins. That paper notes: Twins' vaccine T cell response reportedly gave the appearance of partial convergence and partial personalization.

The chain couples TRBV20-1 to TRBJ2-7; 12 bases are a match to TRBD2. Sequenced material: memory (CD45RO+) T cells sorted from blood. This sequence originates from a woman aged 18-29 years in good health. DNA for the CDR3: TGCAGTGCTGCGACTAGCGGGAGAGGTTCCGAGCAGTACTTC. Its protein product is CSAATSGRGSEQYF.